This TCR beta chain was captured by sequencing in a study of T cells in women clearing cervical HPV infection. Study-wide context: Women with histologically confirmed HPV16-related CIN3 or worse, 2 with invasive cancer, served as cases. Case blood was drawn a median approximately 150 days after lesion detection.

General observations from the study: TRBV6-7 abundance was lower in cases than controls (around 0.1% versus 0.15%).

HPV was found by MY09/MY11 PCR and dot-blot genotyping. Germline V CDR1 and CDR2: SEHNR, FQNEAQ (reference sequence). This CDR3 contains 15 residues. V trimming: 5 bases; J trimming: 0 bases; junction bases outside the gene matches: 5. Sequencing used immunoSEQ multiplex PCR; TCRdb keeps in-frame clones, though not all of them. Recorded for this sample: under 45,000 clones. A word on this clone: Its antigen is undetermined. The read terminates 3 residues ahead of where the CDR3 ends, so the germline J gene completes it.

The TCR comes from a woman between 18 and 70 years old with a cervical HPV16 infection that either progressed to CIN3+ or cleared (not recorded which). The gene calls are TRBV7-9 and TRBJ2-3; 7 bases are shared with TRBD2. What was sequenced was blood buffy coat. The sequenced part of the CDR3 DNA is TGTGCCAGCAGCCGACTAGCCGTTAGCACAGATACG. This sequence encodes CASSRLAVSTDT. The entire CDR3 sequence reads CASSRLAVSTDTQYF. The full variable domain, its missing parts supplied by reference TRBV7-9 and TRBJ2-3, is DTGVSQNPRHKITKRGQNVTFRCDPISEHNRLYWYRQTLGQGPEFLTYFQNEAQLEKSRLLSDRFSAERPKGSFSTLEIQRTEQGDSAMYLCASSRLAVSTDTQYFGPGTRLTVL.